The rows below give T cell receptor beta chains drawn from one sample of a study of T cell responses to AZD1222 COVID-19 vaccine. Sequenced by immunoSEQ multiplex PCR; TCRdb stores in-frame clones only, minus some. This repertoire shows 95,000 to 150,000 clones, around 91% found once; its top ten account for approximately 3.1%. The sequenced sample was peripheral blood, obtained on day 0 of AZD1222 vaccination. Every receptor here comes from an adult in good health. Each CDR3 is given with its conserved first and last residue. The D gene is left open where the match is weak. The size field is filled for only some rows; it gives once, few, many or a size class.

CDR3	DNA	J	size	D	V
CASSRQRGPSYEQYF	TGCGCCAGCAGCCGTCAGCGGGGCCCCTCCTACGAGCAGTACTTC	TRBJ2-7	-	TRBD2	TRBV5-1
CASSIRTASYSNQPQHF	TGTGCCAGTAGTATAAGGACAGCTTCTTATAGCAATCAGCCCCAGCATTTT	TRBJ1-5	-	-	TRBV19
CASSWGLAGRWQFF	TGTGCCAGCAGCTGGGGACTAGCGGGAAGGTGGCAGTTCTTC	TRBJ2-1	-	TRBD2	TRBV7-2
CASSFPGSAQPQHF	TGTGCCAGCAGCTTTCCGGGGAGTGCTCAGCCCCAGCATTTT	TRBJ1-5	-	-	TRBV5-8
CASSPDRRTWSYEQYF	TGTGCCAGCTCACCTGACAGGCGAACATGGTCCTACGAGCAGTACTTC	TRBJ2-7	-	-	TRBV18
CASSQMTGYEQYF	TGTGCCAGCAGCCAAATGACAGGGTACGAGCAGTACTTC	TRBJ2-7	-	TRBD1	TRBV14
CASSSPLPGLAGSEQFF	TGTGCCAGCAGCTCTCCCCTACCGGGACTAGCGGGAAGTGAGCAGTTCTTC	TRBJ2-1	-	TRBD2	TRBV7-8
CASSPRLAGGHEQYF	TGTGCCAGCAGTCCTCGACTAGCGGGGGGCCACGAGCAGTACTTC	TRBJ2-7	few	TRBD2	TRBV5-4
CASSGYNSPLHF	TGTGCCAGTTCAGGGTATAATTCACCCCTCCACTTT	TRBJ1-6	-	-	TRBV28
CASSGQGSREEKLFF	TGTGCCAGCAGCGGACAGGGGTCGAGAGAAGAAAAACTGTTTTTT	TRBJ1-4	once	TRBD1	TRBV7-9
CASSPGPKETQYF	TGTGCCAGCAGCCCCGGACCGAAAGAGACCCAGTACTTC	TRBJ2-5	-	-	TRBV9
CASSQTGGETQYF	TGTGCCAGCTCGCAGACAGGGGGAGAGACCCAGTACTTC	TRBJ2-5	-	TRBD1	TRBV18
CASSLLGAGQGIYGYTF	TGTGCCAGCAGTTTGCTTGGGGCGGGACAGGGGATCTATGGCTACACCTTC	TRBJ1-2	-	TRBD1	TRBV27
CASSLGTSGRNEQYF	TGTGCCAGCAGCTTAGGGACTAGCGGGAGAAACGAGCAGTACTTC	TRBJ2-7	-	TRBD2	TRBV11-3
CAISEWGQITDTQYF	TGTGCCATCAGTGAGTGGGGACAGATCACAGATACGCAGTATTTT	TRBJ2-3	-	TRBD1	TRBV10-3
CASSPGRARYNEQFF	TGTGCCAGCAGCCCTGGGCGGGCCCGATACAATGAGCAGTTCTTC	TRBJ2-1	-	-	TRBV7-9
CASAKEESHEQYF	TGTGCCAGCGCCAAAGAGGAGTCCCACGAGCAGTACTTC	TRBJ2-7	-	-	TRBV7-9
CASSPGIGTNYGYTF	TGTGCCAGCTCACCAGGTATCGGGACTAACTATGGCTACACCTTC	TRBJ1-2	-	-	TRBV18
CASSDPGAVRNTEAFF	TGTGCCAGCAGTGACCCAGGGGCCGTTCGGAACACTGAAGCTTTCTTT	TRBJ1-1	-	-	TRBV6-1
CASSQDMIGGEIGELFF	TGCGCCAGCAGCCAAGATATGATCGGGGGGGAGATCGGGGAGCTGTTTTTT	TRBJ2-2	-	TRBD2	TRBV4-3
CASSLRPTSTDTQYF	TGTGCCAGCAGTTTGCGCCCGACGAGCACAGATACGCAGTATTTT	TRBJ2-3	-	-	TRBV27
CASSQEGSSGYTF	TGTGCCAGCAGCCAAGAGGGGAGCTCCGGCTACACCTTC	TRBJ1-2	-	-	TRBV4-2
CASGTSGRYGVEQFF	TGTGCCAGCGGGACTAGCGGAAGATACGGGGTTGAGCAGTTCTTC	TRBJ2-1	-	TRBD2	TRBV25-1
CASVDSASGNTIYF	TGCGCCAGTGTGGACAGCGCGAGTGGAAACACCATATATTTT	TRBJ1-3	-	-	TRBV23-1
CASSAKVSTGELFF	TGTGCCAGCAGTGCCAAGGTTTCGACCGGGGAGCTGTTTTTT	TRBJ2-2	once	-	TRBV6-4
CASNAGQGRIYEQYF	TGTGCCAGCAATGCGGGACAGGGGCGTATCTACGAGCAGTACTTC	TRBJ2-7	-	TRBD1	TRBV5-5
CAISVKREDEQYF	TGTGCCATCAGTGTGAAGCGGGAGGACGAGCAGTACTTC	TRBJ2-7	-	TRBD2	TRBV10-3
CASSFSPGGGSGNTIYF	TGTGCCAGCAGCTTTTCTCCCGGAGGGGGCTCTGGAAACACCATATATTTT	TRBJ1-3	-	-	TRBV5-6
CASSLTPSGGHQEQFF	TGTGCCAGCAGCTTAACGCCCAGCGGAGGTCACCAAGAGCAGTTCTTC	TRBJ2-1	once	-	TRBV7-3
CASSLAGVGGYTF	TGTGCCAGCAGTTTAGCGGGGGTGGGTGGCTACACCTTC	TRBJ1-2	once	-	TRBV12-3/TRBV12-4
CASSGSRSYTF	TGTGCCAGCAGTGGATCTCGCAGCTACACCTTC	TRBJ1-2	-	-	TRBV25-1
CASSNRGRGTEAFF	TGTGCCAGCAGTAACAGGGGGCGTGGAACTGAAGCTTTCTTT	TRBJ1-1	-	TRBD1	TRBV6-5